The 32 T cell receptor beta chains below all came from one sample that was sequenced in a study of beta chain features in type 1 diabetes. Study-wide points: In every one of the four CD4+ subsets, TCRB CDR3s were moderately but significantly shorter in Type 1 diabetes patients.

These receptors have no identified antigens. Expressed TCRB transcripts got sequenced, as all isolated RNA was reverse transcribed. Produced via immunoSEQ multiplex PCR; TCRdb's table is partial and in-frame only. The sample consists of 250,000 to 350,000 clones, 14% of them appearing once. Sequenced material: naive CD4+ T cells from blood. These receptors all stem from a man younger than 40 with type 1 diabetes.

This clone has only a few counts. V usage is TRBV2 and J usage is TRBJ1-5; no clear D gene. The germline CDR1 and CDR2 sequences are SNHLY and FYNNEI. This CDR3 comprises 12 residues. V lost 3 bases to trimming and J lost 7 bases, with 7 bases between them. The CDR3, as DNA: TGTGCCAGCAGTGAGGGCCCCCAGCCCCAGCATTTT. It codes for CASSEGPQPQHF.

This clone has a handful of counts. CDR3 in amino acids: CASSVGREGSFNEQFF. CDR3 in DNA: TGTGCCAGCAGCGTAGGGCGGGAGGGCTCGTTTAATGAGCAGTTCTTC. The chain uses TRBV9 and TRBJ2-1, with 9 bases that match TRBD2. The germline gives CDR1 SGDLS, CDR2 YYNGEE. V shed 0 bases, J shed 7 bases, and the junction held 8 bases outside the gene matches. The CDR3 contains 16 residues. The whole variable domain, filled in from reference TRBV9 and TRBJ2-1, reads DSGVTQTPKHLITATGQRVTLRCSPRSGDLSVYWYQQSLDQGLQFLIQYYNGEERAKGNILERFSAQQFPDLHSELNLSSLELGDSALYFCASSVGREGSFNEQFFGPGTRLTVL.

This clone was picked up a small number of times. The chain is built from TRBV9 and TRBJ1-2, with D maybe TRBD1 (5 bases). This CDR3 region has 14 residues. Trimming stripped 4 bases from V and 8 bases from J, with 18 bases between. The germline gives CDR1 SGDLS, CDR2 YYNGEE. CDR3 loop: CASSPPSAGFGYTF. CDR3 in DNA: TGTGCCAGCAGCCCCCCTTCGGCAGGGTTCGGCTACACCTTC.

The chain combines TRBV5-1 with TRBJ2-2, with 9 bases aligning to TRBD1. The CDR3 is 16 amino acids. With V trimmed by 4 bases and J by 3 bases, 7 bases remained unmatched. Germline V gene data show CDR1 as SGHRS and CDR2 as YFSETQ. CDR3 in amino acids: CASSPSTGGYTGELFF. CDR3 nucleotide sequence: TGCGCCAGCAGCCCTTCGACAGGGGGTTACACCGGGGAGCTGTTTTTT.

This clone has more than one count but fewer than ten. CDR3 nucleotides: TGTGCCAGCAGCGCACCCGGAGTGGATACGCAGTATTTT. It is translated as CASSAPGVDTQYF. The chain couples TRBV6-5 to TRBJ2-3; D is undetermined. V gave up 6 bases and J gave up 6 bases, with 13 bases separating them. The CDR3 totals 13 residues. CDR1 and CDR2 from the germline V gene are MNHEY and SVGAGI.

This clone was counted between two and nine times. The CDR3 nucleotides are TGTGCCAGCAGTTACTCCGGGAGGGGGCTTTTAGAGACCCAGTACTTC. Translated, it gives CASSYSGRGLLETQYF. V gene TRBV6-5 combines with J gene TRBJ2-5; D may be TRBD2 (8 bases). Germline V gene lookup returns CDR1 MNHEY and CDR2 SVGAGI. The V gene lost 0 bases and the J gene lost 4 bases, with 15 bases spanning the gap. CDR3 length equals 16 residues.

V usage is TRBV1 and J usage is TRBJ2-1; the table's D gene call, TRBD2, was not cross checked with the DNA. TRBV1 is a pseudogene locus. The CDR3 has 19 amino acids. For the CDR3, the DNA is TGCACCAGCAGCCAAGGGAAGGGACTCCTAAACGGCGCGTGCAATGAGCAGTTCTTC. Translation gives CTSSQGKGLLNGACNEQFF.

The CDR3 protein is CASSAAGEYGYTF. For the CDR3, the DNA is TGTGCCAGCAGTGCCGCCGGGGAATATGGCTACACCTTC. The chain links TRBV25-1 to TRBJ1-2; D not resolved. In germline, CDR1 is MGHDK, CDR2 SYGVNS. The CDR3 spans 13 residues. With 4 bases removed from V and 5 bases from J, the gap between germline ends came to 11 bases.

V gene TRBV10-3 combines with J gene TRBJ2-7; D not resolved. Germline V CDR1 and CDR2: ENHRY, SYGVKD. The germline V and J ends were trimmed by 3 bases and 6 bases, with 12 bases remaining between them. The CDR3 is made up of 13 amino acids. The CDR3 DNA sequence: TGTGCCATCAGTGAAAACCTCTTCAGCGAGCAGTACTTC. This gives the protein CAISENLFSEQYF.

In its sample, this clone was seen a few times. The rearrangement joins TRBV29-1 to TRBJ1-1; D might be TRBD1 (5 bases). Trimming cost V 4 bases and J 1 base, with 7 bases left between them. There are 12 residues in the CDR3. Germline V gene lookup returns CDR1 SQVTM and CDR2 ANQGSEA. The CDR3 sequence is CSVVGGNTEAFF. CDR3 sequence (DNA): TGCAGCGTTGTGGGGGGGAACACTGAAGCTTTCTTT.

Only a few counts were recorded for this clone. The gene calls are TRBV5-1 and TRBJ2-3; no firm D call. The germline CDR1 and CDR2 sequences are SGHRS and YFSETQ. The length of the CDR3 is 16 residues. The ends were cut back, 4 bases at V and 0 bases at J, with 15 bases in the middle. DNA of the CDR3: TGCGCCAGCAGCACCGCTACCACTCCTAGCACAGATACGCAGTATTTT. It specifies CASSTATTPSTDTQYF.

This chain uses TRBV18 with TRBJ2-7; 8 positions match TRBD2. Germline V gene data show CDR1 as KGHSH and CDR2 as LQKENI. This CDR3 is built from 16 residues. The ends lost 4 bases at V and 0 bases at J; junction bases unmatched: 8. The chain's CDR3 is CASSQAGGFGSYEQYF. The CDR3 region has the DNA TGTGCCAGCTCACAGGCGGGGGGTTTTGGCTCCTACGAGCAGTACTTC.

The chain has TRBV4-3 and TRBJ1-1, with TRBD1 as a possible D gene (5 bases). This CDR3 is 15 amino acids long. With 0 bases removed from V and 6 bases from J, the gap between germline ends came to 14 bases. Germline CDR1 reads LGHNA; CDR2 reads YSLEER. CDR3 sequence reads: CASSQDQGFWAEAFF. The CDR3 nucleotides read TGCGCCAGCAGCCAAGACCAGGGATTTTGGGCTGAAGCTTTCTTT.

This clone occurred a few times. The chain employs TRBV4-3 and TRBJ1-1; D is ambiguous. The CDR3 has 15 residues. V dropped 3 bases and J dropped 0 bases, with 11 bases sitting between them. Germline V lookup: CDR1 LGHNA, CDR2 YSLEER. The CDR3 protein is CASSQGPQMNTEAFF. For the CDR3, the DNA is TGCGCCAGCAGCCAGGGCCCCCAAATGAACACTGAAGCTTTCTTT.

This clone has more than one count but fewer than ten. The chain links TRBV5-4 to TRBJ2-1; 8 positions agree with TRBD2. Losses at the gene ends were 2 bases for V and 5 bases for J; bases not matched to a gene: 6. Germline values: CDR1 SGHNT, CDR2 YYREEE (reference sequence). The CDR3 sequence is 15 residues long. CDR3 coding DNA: TGTGCCAGCAGCTTCTCAGCGGGAGTTGACAATGAGCAGTTCTTC. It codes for CASSFSAGVDNEQFF. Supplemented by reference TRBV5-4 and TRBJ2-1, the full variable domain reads ETGVTQSPTHLIKTRGQQVTLRCSSQSGHNTVSWYQQALGQGPQFIFQYYREEENGRGNFPPRFSGLQFPNYSSELNVNALELDDSALYLCASSFSAGVDNEQFFGPGTRLTVL.

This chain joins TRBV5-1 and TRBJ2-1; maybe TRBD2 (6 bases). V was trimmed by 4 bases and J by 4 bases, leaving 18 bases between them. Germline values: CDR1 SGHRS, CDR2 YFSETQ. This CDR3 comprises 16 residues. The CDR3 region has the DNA TGCGCCAGCAGCACCACACCCTCTAGCGAATACAATGAGCAGTTCTTC. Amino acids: CASSTTPSSEYNEQFF.

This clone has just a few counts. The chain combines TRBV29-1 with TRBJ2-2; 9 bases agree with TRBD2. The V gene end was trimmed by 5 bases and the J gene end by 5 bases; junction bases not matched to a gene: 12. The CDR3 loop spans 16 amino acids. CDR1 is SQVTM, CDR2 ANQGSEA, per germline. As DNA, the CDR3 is TGCAGCGTTATGACCGGGACTAGCTTTATTACCGGGGAGCTGTTTTTT. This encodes CSVMTGTSFITGELFF.

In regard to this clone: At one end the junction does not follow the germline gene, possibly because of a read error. The CDR3 coding sequence is TGTGCTAGCAGCTTCTCGGGGTCGAACACCGGGGAGCTGTTTTTT. It translates to CASSFSGSNTGELFF. The chain carries TRBV7-7 and TRBJ2-2; the D gene is possibly TRBD2 (5 bases). Looked up from germline, CDR1 is SSHAT and CDR2 is FNYEAQ (reference sequence). This CDR3 comprises 15 residues.

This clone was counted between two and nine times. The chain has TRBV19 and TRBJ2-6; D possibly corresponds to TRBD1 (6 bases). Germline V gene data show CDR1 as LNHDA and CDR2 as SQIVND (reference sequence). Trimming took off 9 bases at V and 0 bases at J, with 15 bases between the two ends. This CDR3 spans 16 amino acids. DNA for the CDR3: TGTGCCAGCAAGCCCCGGGACACCTCTGGGGCCAACGTCCTGACTTTC. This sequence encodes CASKPRDTSGANVLTF. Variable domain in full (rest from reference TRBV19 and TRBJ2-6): DGGITQSPKYLFRKEGQNVTLSCEQNLNHDAMYWYRQDPGQGLRLIYYSQIVNDFQKGDIAEGYSVSREKKESFPLTVTSAQKNPTAFYLCASKPRDTSGANVLTFGAGSRLTVL.

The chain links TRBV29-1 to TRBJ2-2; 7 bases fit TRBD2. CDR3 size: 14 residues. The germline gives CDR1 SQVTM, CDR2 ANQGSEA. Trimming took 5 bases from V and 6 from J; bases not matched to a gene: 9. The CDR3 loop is CSVSRASGAGELFF. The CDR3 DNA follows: TGCAGCGTTTCGAGGGCTAGCGGAGCCGGGGAGCTGTTTTTT.

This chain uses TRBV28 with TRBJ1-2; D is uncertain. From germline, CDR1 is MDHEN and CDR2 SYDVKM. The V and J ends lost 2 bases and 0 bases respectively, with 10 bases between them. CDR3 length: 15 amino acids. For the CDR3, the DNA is TGTGCCAGCAGTTTAAGTACAGATGCTAACTATGGCTACACCTTC. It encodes CASSLSTDANYGYTF.

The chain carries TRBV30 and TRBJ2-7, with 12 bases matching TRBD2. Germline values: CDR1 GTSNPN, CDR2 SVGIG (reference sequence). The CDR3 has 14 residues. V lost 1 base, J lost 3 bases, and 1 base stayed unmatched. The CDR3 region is CAWSGTSGNYEQYF. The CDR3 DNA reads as TGTGCCTGGAGTGGGACTAGCGGGAACTACGAGCAGTACTTC.

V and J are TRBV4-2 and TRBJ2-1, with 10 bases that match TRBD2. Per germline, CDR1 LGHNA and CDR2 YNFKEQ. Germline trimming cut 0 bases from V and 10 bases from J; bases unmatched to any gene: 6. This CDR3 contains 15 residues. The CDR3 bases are TGTGCCAGCAGCCAAGATCCAGGACTAGCGGAGGAGCAGTTCTTC. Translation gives CASSQDPGLAEEQFF.

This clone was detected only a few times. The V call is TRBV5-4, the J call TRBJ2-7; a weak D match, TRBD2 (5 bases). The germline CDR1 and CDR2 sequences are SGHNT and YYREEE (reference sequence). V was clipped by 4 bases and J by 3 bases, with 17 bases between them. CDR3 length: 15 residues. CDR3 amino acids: CASSRSENGDYEQYF. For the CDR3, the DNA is TGTGCCAGCAGCCGATCCGAGAACGGGGACTACGAGCAGTACTTC.

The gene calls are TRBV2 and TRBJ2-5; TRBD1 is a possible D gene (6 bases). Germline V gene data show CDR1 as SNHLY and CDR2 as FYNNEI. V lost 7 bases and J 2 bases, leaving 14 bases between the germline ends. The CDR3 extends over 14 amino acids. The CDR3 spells CASNLRTVQETQYF. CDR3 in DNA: TGTGCCAGCAACCTACGGACAGTACAAGAGACCCAGTACTTC.

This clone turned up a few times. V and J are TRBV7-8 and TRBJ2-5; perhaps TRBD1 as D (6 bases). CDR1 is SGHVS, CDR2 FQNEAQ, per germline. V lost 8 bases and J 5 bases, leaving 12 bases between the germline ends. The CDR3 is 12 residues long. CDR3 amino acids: CASGDRRETQYF. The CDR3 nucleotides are TGTGCCAGCGGTGACAGGAGGGAGACCCAGTACTTC.

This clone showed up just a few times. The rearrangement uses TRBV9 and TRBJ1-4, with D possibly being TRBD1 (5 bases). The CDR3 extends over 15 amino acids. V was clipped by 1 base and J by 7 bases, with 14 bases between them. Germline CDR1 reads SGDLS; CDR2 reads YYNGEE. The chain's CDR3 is CASSVIGARSEKLFF. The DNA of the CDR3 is TGTGCCAGCAGCGTAATAGGGGCAAGGAGTGAAAAACTGTTTTTT. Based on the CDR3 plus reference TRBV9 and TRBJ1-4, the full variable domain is DSGVTQTPKHLITATGQRVTLRCSPRSGDLSVYWYQQSLDQGLQFLIQYYNGEERAKGNILERFSAQQFPDLHSELNLSSLELGDSALYFCASSVIGARSEKLFFGSGTQLSVL.

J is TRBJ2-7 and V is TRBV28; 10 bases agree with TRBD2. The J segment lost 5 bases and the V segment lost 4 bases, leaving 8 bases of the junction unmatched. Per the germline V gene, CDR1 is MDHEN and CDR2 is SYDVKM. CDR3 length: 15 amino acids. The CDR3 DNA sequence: TGTGCCAGCAGTTCATCGGGGACTAGCGTCCACGAGCAGTACTTC. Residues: CASSSSGTSVHEQYF.

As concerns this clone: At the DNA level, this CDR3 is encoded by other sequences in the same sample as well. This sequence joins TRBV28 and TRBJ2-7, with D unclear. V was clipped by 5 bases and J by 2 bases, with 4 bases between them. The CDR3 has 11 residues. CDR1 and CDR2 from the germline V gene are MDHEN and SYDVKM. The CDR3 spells CASSPAYEQYF. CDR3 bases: TGTGCCAGCAGTCCCGCCTACGAGCAGTACTTC.

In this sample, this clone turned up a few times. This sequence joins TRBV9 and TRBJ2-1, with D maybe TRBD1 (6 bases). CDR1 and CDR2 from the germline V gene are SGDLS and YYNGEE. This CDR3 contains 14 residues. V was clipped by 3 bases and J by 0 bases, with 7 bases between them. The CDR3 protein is CASSETGSYNEQFF. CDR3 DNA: TGTGCCAGCAGCGAGACAGGCTCCTACAATGAGCAGTTCTTC.

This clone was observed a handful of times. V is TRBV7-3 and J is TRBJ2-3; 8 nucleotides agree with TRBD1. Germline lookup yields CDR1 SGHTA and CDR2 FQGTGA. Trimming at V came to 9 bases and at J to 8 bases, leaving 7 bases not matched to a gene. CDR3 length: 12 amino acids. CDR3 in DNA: TGTGCCAGTTCGGACAGGGACGGTACGCAGTATTTT. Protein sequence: CASSDRDGTQYF. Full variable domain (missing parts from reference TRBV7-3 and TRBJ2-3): GAGVSQTPSNKVTEKGKYVELRCDPISGHTALYWYRQSLGQGPEFLIYFQGTGAADDSGLPNDRFFAVRPEGSVSTLKIQRTERGDSAVYLCASSDRDGTQYFGPGTRLTVL.

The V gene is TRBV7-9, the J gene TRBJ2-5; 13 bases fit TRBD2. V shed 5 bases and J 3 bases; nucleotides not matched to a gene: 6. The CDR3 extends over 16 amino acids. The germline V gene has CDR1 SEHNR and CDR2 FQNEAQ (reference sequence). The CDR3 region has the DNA TGTGCCAGCAGCCGTTCCGGGACTAGCGGGAAAGAGACCCAGTACTTC. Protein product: CASSRSGTSGKETQYF.